This T cell receptor (beta chain) was observed in a study of CD8 T cells in ankylosing spondylitis. The count of this clonotype is one. Its target is not known. General observations from the study: Researchers report that disease-linked clones proved CD8+ and relatively rare in peripheral blood. About 8 highly homologous variants made up a TCR beta motif, and this motif appeared characteristic of ankylosing spondylitis blood. Some motif variants were previously reported in reactive arthritis synovial fluid and blood. Reports say disease-linked clones showed up significantly more in matched ankylosing spondylitis synovial fluid.

Quantitative molecular-barcoded 5'-RACE generated the TCR beta libraries. MiXCR, run by TCRdb on the 5' RACE reads, gives a single entry per CDR3 protein. The sample has hundreds of thousands of distinct CDR3 sequences, 26% seen once. CDR3 length: 15 residues. From germline, CDR1 is WNHNN and CDR2 SYGVQD (reference sequence). V trimming: 7 bases; J trimming: 3 bases; junction bases outside the gene matches: 7. Input material: blood, either unsorted or a sorted T cell fraction (not recorded which). The sequence was collected from a male donor with ankylosing spondylitis. V is TRBV10-1 and J is TRBJ2-7; 12 nucleotides match TRBD2. The DNA for the CDR3 is TGCGCCAGCACCGGACTAGCGGGGAACCGCTACGAGCAGTACTTC. Translating gives CASTGLAGNRYEQYF.